Sequencing of this TCR beta chain was carried out in a study of T cells in Graves' hyperthyroidism and ophthalmopathy. Study-wide findings and caveats: Classification by a 13 V-J model distinguished ophthalmopathy from stable hyperthyroidism.

On this clonotype itself: The target antigen is unknown.

J gave up 5 bases and V 0 bases, and 10 bases lay outside the gene matches. The CDR3 has 17 residues. The germline CDR1 and CDR2 sequences are DFQATT and SNEGSKA (reference sequence). Amplified TCR beta CDR3 regions came from RNA transcripts. The study used the HTBI primer set for a first-round RT-PCR of the TCR CDR3. MiXCR was run by TCRdb on the multiplex PCR reads, yielding one entry per CDR3 protein. The repertoire holds roughly 500,000 distinct CDR3 sequences, with around 13% as singletons. Hyperthyroidism in the patients, aged 18 to 65, was newly diagnosed and under 2 months in duration. Exclusion criteria comprised uncontrolled infection, other autoimmune disease, pregnancy or lactation. The authors obtained PBMCs from roughly 10 ml of fresh peripheral blood.

Sequenced material: blood. This chain uses TRBV20-1 with TRBJ1-5, with 10 bases that match TRBD1. The sequence was collected from a woman between 25 and 40 years old with Graves' hyperthyroidism that later progressed to Graves' ophthalmopathy. CDR3: CSARDPRGQGIYQPQHF. The CDR3 coding sequence is TGCAGTGCTAGAGATCCAAGGGGACAGGGGATCTATCAGCCCCAGCATTTT.